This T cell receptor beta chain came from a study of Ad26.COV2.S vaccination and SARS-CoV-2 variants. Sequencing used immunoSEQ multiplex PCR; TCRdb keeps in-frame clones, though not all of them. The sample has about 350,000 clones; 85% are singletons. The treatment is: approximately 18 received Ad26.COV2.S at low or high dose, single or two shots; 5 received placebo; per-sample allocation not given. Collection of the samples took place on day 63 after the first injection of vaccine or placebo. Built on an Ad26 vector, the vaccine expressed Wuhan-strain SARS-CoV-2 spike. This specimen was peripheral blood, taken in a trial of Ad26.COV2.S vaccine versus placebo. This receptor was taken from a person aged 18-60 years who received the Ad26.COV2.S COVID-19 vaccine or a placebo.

Here the CDR3 DNA reads TGTGCCAGCAGCCCCGACCGGGACTCTAACTATGGCTACACCTTC. It is translated as CASSPDRDSNYGYTF. The chain is built from TRBV6-5 and TRBJ1-2, with D perhaps matching TRBD1 (5 bases). The CDR3 has 15 amino acids. Germline V lookup: CDR1 MNHEY, CDR2 SVGAGI. The V end lost 6 bases, the J end lost 0 bases, and 14 bases lay between the germline ends.